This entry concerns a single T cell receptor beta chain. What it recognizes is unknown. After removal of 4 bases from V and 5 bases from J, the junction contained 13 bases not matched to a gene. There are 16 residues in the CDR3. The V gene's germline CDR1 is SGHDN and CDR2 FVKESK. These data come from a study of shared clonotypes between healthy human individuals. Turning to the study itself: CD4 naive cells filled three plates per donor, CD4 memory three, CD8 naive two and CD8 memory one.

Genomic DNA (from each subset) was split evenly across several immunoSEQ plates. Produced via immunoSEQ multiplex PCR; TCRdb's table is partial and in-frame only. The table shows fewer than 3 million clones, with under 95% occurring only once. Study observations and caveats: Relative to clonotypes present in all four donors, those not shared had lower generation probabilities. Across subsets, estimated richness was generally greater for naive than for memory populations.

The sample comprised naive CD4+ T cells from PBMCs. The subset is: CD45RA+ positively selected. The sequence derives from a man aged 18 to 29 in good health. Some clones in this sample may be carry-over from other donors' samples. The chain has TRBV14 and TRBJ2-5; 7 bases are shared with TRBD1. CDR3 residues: CASSRTSGGLWETQYF. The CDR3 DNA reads TGTGCCAGCAGCCGAACTTCAGGGGGTCTCTGGGAGACCCAGTACTTC.